Below are 11 T cell receptor beta chains sequenced from a single sample in a study of human T cells and chemical hapten exposure. TCRdb recomputed calls from the RACE reads with MiXCR, one row per CDR3 protein. The sample carries tens of thousands of distinct CDR3 sequences, more than 9% recorded once. Time point indicated: patch test 2, 6 weeks after DPC sensitization. The treatment: therapeutic diphenylcyclopropenone sensitization with weekly scalp DPC. The sequenced sample was whole blood, obtained in connection with sensitization to the hapten diphenylcyclopropenone (DPC). Every receptor here comes from a woman aged 50 to 60 with alopecia areata. Some clones in this sample may be carry-over from other donors' samples.

This clonotype came up a few times. The chain links TRBV5-4 to TRBJ2-6; D remains ambiguous. The CDR3 length is 15 residues. CDR1 and CDR2 (germline): SGHNT, YYREEE (reference sequence). V lost 4 bases, J lost 0 bases, and 8 bases lay in between. CDR3 bases: TGTGCCAGCAGCCAGGATACCTCTGGGGCCAACGTCCTGACTTTC. It is translated as CASSQDTSGANVLTF.

The chain employs TRBV5-1 and TRBJ2-1; 7 nucleotides line up with TRBD2. Germline V gene lookup returns CDR1 SGHRS and CDR2 YFSETQ. The length of the CDR3 is 14 residues. The ends lost 5 bases at V and 8 bases at J; junction bases unmatched: 10. The CDR3 loop reads CASREAGAHHEQFF. The CDR3 DNA is TGCGCCAGCAGGGAGGCGGGAGCCCACCATGAGCAGTTCTTC.

This clonotype was detected many times. The genes are TRBV14 and TRBJ2-2; 10 bases line up with TRBD2. CDR1 and CDR2 from the germline V gene are SGHDN and FVKESK. J was trimmed by 3 bases and V by 4 bases; bases with no gene match: 5. CDR3 length: 16 residues. The DNA for the CDR3 is TGTGCCAGCAGCCCGTCGGGACTAGCGCACACCGGGGAGCTGTTTTTT. Its protein product is CASSPSGLAHTGELFF.

This chain uses TRBV2 with TRBJ2-1; no definite D call. The CDR3 extends over 13 amino acids. The ends were cut back, 6 bases at V and 6 bases at J, with 12 bases in the middle. Germline CDR1 and CDR2: SNHLY and FYNNEI. CDR3 sequence: CASRATVSNEQFF. CDR3 in DNA: TGTGCCAGCAGGGCCACAGTGTCCAATGAGCAGTTCTTC.

This clonotype occurred many times. The V gene is TRBV30, the J gene TRBJ1-6, with D unclear. The CDR3 is made up of 11 amino acids. The V end was cut by 0 bases, the J end by 14 bases, with 8 bases between. CDR1 is GTSNPN, CDR2 SVGIG, per germline (reference sequence). DNA for the CDR3: TGTGCCTGGAGTGTTTCTGAGACCCTCCACTTT. This gives the protein CAWSVSETLHF.

This clonotype appeared once. A much larger clone differs by one base, so this may be a read error. The chain uses TRBV30 and TRBJ1-1; D unresolved. Germline loops: CDR1 GTSNPN, CDR2 SVGIG (reference sequence). The CDR3 is 13 amino acids. For the CDR3, the DNA is TGTACCTGGAGTGTAGGGAGGGACACTGAAGCTTTCTTT. This encodes CTWSVGRDTEAFF. Together with reference TRBV30 and TRBJ1-1, the CDR3 gives the full variable domain: SQTIHQWPATLVQPVGSPLSLECTVEGTSNPNLYWYRQAAGRGLQLLFYSVGIGQISSEVPQNLSASRPQDRQFILSSKKLLLSDSGFYLCTWSVGRDTEAFFGQGTRLTVV.

As to this clonotype: A much larger clone differs by one base, so this may be a read error. The chain joins TRBV21-1 to TRBJ1-1. TRBV21-1 is a known pseudogene. CDR3 size: 16 residues. Here the CDR3 reads CASSKAGSGGDTEAFF. The CDR3, as DNA: TGTGCCAGCAGCAAAGCGGGAAGTGGAGGGGACACTGAAGCTTTCTTT.

This clonotype has ten or more counts. The CDR3 spells CASSVTIRGSTDTQYF. Here the CDR3 DNA reads TGTGCCAGCAGCGTAACAATACGAGGGAGCACAGATACGCAGTATTTT. The chain is built from TRBV9 and TRBJ2-3; D might be TRBD2 (5 bases). The CDR3 covers 16 residues. V lost 1 base, J lost 0 bases, and 12 bases lay in between. Germline V CDR1 and CDR2: SGDLS, YYNGEE.

Ten or more counts support this clonotype. V is TRBV13 and J is TRBJ2-3; no clear D. The V gene's germline CDR1 is PRHDT and CDR2 FYEKMQ (reference sequence). The CDR3 spans 12 residues. The V end was cut by 5 bases, the J end by 11 bases, with 14 bases between. The DNA of the CDR3 is TGTGCCAGCAGCCTCTCTCCAGCTAGGCAGTATTTT. Its protein product is CASSLSPARQYF.

This clonotype was observed a few times. The chain combines TRBV29-1 with TRBJ2-1; D possibly matches TRBD1 or TRBD2 (5 bases each). The V gene's germline CDR1 is SQVTM and CDR2 ANQGSEA. Trimming took 4 bases from V and 4 from J, leaving 17 bases between them. CDR3 length: 15 amino acids. The CDR3 coding sequence is TGCAGCGTTGGGACGATGACTTGGGGGTACAATGAGCAGTTCTTC. Translation: CSVGTMTWGYNEQFF.

In this sample, this clonotype turned up many times. The chain joins TRBV7-9 to TRBJ2-3, with D tentatively TRBD2 (6 bases). The CDR3 covers 13 residues. CDR1 and CDR2 from the germline V gene are SEHNR and FQNEAQ (reference sequence). V was cut by 6 bases and J by 5 bases, with 12 bases left in between. The CDR3 protein is CASSIQAGDTQYF. The CDR3 DNA reads as TGTGCCAGCAGTATTCAAGCGGGAGATACGCAGTATTTT.